The clone carrying this TCR beta chain was seen only a few times. Its antigen is not identified. The data derive from a study of blood T cells in healthy people across ages. Trimming removed 1 base from V and 11 bases from J, with 17 bases in between. In germline, CDR1 is MNHEY, CDR2 SMNVEV (reference sequence). The CDR3 extends over 14 amino acids. Healthy Caucasian individuals from Russia aged about 6 to 100 served as donors. Combining a sample-barcoded 5' primer with a J-beta primer mix, a second PCR ran for roughly 7 to 11 cycles. Template switching added a 12-random-nucleotide identifier to every cDNA molecule. TCRdb independently ran MiXCR on the 5' RACE reads; one entry per CDR3 protein. Among about 1.4 million distinct CDR3 sequences listed, roughly 60% were seen once. Study-wide results and limits: Researchers deemed the diversity estimates from one million T cells underestimates.

The sequence came from a man younger than 35 in good health. The chain employs TRBV27 and TRBJ2-5, with D possibly called TRBD1 or TRBD2 (6 bases each). Sequenced material: blood. CDR3 coding DNA: TGTGCCAGCAGTTTATTCGGGGGCGACAATGAGCAGTACTTC. Its translation is CASSLFGGDNEQYF.